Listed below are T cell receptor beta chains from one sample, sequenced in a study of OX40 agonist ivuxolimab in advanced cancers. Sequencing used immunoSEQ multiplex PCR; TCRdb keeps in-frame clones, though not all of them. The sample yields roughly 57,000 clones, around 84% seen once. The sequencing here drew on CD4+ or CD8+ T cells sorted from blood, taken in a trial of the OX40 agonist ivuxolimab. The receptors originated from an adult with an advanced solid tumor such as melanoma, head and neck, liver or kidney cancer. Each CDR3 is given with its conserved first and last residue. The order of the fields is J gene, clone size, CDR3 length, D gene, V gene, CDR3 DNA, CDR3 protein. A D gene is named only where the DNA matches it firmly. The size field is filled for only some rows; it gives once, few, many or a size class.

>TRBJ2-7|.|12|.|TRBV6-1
TGTGCCAGCAGTGAAGCAGCGTACGAGCAGTACTTC
CASSEAAYEQYF
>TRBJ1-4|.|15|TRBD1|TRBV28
TGTGCCAGCAGTCCAGCCGGGACAGGGGAGAGAAAACTGTTTTTT
CASSPAGTGERKLFF
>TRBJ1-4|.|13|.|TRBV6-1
TGTGCCAGCAGTGACCAGAACAGTGAAAAACTGTTTTTT
CASSDQNSEKLFF
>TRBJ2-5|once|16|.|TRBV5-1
TGCGCCAGCAGCTTGATTGGGGGCCCTGGGGGAGAGACCCAGTACTTC
CASSLIGGPGGETQYF
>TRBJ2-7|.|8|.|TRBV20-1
TGCAGCGACGATCGGCAGTACTTC
CSDDRQYF
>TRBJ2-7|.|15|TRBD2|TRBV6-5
TGTGCCAGCAGTGTGCTACTAGCGGAGGGTCTCAAGCAGTACTTC
CASSVLLAEGLKQYF
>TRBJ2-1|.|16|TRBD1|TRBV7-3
TGTGCCAGCAGCTTAACGGTTTCTTGGACAGGGGTTGAGCAGTTCTTC
CASSLTVSWTGVEQFF
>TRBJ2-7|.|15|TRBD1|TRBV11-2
TGTGCCAGCAGCGTCACCGGGACAGGGGCCTACGAGCAGTACTTC
CASSVTGTGAYEQYF
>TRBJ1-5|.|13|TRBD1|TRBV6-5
TGTGCCAGCAGGAGGGGGCGAGATCAGCCCCAGCATTTT
CASRRGRDQPQHF
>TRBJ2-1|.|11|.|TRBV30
TGTGCCTGGAATCGGGAGACTGAGCAGTTCTTC
CAWNRETEQFF
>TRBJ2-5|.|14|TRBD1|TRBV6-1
TGTGCCAGCAGCTCGGGACAGGTCCAAGAGACCCAGTACTTC
CASSSGQVQETQYF
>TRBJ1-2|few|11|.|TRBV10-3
TGTGCCATCAGCGACAGTGCTGGCTACACCTTC
CAISDSAGYTF
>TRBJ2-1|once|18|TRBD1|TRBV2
TGTGCCAGCAGTGAAACCACAGGGGTGTACGGCCCCTACAATGAGCAGTTCTTC
CASSETTGVYGPYNEQFF
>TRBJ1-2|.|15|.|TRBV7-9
TGTGCCAGCAGCTTAGACCAGGGACCCACCCATGGCTACACCTTC
CASSLDQGPTHGYTF
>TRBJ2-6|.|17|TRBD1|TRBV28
TGTGCCAGCATGTTGCAAACAAGGGGGCGCGGGGCCAACGTCCTGACTTTC
CASMLQTRGRGANVLTF
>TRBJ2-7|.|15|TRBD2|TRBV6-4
TGTGCCAGCAGGACTAGCGGGAGTCCGATATACGAGCAGTACTTC
CASRTSGSPIYEQYF
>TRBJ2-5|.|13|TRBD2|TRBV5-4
TGTGCCAGCAGTCTAGCGGGAGTGGAGACCCAGTACTTC
CASSLAGVETQYF
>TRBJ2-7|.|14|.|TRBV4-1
TGCGCCAGCAGCCCCCAGGGGATTATCTACGAGCAGTACTTC
CASSPQGIIYEQYF
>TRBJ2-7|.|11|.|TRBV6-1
TGTGCCAGCAGGACCAACTACGAGCAGTACTTC
CASRTNYEQYF
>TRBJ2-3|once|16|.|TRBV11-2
TGTGCCAGCAGCTTAAGAGGGGCAGGGATGGCAGATACGCAGTATTTT
CASSLRGAGMADTQYF
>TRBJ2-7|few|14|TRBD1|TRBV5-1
TGCGCCAGCAGATCCGGGACAGGGACCTACGAGCAGTACTTC
CASRSGTGTYEQYF
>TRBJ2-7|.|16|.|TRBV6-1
TGTGCCAGCAGTGGGGGGCTGGGAGAGGCGGTCTACGAGCAGTACTTC
CASSGGLGEAVYEQYF
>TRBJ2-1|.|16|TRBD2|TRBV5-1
TGCGCCAGCAGCACCGTAGCGGGAGGGCCGGGTAATGAGCAGTTCTTC
CASSTVAGGPGNEQFF
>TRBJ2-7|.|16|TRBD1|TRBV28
TGTGCCAGCAGTTTAGGCGTCGGACAGGGTGGGGACGAGCAGTACTTC
CASSLGVGQGGDEQYF
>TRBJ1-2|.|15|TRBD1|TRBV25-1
TGTGCCAGCAGTGAGGGCGGGACAGCTAACTATGGCTACACCTTC
CASSEGGTANYGYTF
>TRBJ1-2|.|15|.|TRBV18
TGTGCCAGCTCACCTGAGACAGGAGTTAACTATGGCTACACCTTC
CASSPETGVNYGYTF
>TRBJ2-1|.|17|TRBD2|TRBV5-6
TGTGCCAGCAGCTGGGAACTAGCGGGAGGGTACTACAATGAGCAGTTCTTC
CASSWELAGGYYNEQFF
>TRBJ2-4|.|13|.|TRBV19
TGTGCCACATCTAATTGGGCCAAAAACATTCAGTACTTC
CATSNWAKNIQYF
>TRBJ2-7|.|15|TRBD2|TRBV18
TGTGCCAGCTCAAGCGGGACTAACCCTCAGACCGAGCAGTACTTC
CASSSGTNPQTEQYF
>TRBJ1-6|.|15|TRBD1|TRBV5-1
TGCGCCAGCAGCTTAACGGGACAGCATAATTCACCCCTCCACTTT
CASSLTGQHNSPLHF
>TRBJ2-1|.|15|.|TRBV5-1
TGCGCCAGCAGCTTGGGGGGGCACCCCAACAATGAGCAGTTCTTC
CASSLGGHPNNEQFF
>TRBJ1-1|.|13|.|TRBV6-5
TGTGCCAGCAGCGCCTGGGGGGACACTGAAGCTTTCTTT
CASSAWGDTEAFF
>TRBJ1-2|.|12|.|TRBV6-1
TGTGCCAGCAGTTCAGGGGACTATGGCTACACCTTC
CASSSGDYGYTF
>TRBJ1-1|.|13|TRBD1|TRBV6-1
TGTGCCAGCAGTCGACAGGGGAACACTGAAGCTTTCTTT
CASSRQGNTEAFF
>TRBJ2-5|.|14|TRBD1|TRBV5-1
TGCGCCAGCAGCTTGGGGGACAGCCAAGAGACCCAGTACTTC
CASSLGDSQETQYF
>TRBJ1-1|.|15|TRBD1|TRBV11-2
TGTGCCAGCAGCTCAGGAAAGGGGGCCGGCACTGAAGCTTTCTTT
CASSSGKGAGTEAFF
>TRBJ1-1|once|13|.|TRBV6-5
TGTGCCACCCGGAAGAGGGCGAACACTGAAGCTTTCTTT
CATRKRANTEAFF
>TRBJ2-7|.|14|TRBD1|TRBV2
TGTGCCAGCAGCGCCGGGACAGGGGTGGACGAGCAGTACTTC
CASSAGTGVDEQYF
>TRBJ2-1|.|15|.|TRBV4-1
TGCGCCAGCAGCCCTAATAAGGGACTGTACAATGAGCAGTTCTTC
CASSPNKGLYNEQFF
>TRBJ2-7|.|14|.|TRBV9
TGTGCCAGCAGCCCCTCACCACGGACCTACGAGCAGTACTTC
CASSPSPRTYEQYF
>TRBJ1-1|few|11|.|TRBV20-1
TGCAGTGCTAAGACGGGGAATGAAGCTTTCTTT
CSAKTGNEAFF
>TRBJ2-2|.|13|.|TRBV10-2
TGCGCCAGCAGAACAGGGCAGTACGGGGAGCTGTTTTTT
CASRTGQYGELFF
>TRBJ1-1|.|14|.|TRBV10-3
TGTGCCATCAAGATGGGACCGCAGAACACTGAAGCTTTCTTT
CAIKMGPQNTEAFF